These T cell receptor beta chains were read from a single sample in a study of blood T cell repertoires in COVID-19. TCRdb's copy holds only in-frame clones and misses some; the assay was immunoSEQ multiplex PCR. Of about 250,000 clones listed, 88% are singletons. The source material was peripheral blood. These receptors came from a young woman with COVID-19, enrolled during active disease. Each CDR3 is given with its conserved first and last residue.

v_gene	CDR3aa
TRBV5-1	CASSSGTGGLETQYF
TRBV4-1	CASSQAGTNRETQYF
TRBV12-3/TRBV12-4	CASRLTNEKLFF
TRBV30	CAWSRGSWTEAFF
TRBV7-8	CASSLRSTGLNTEAFF
TRBV6-5	CASSYSSQGRGEAFF
TRBV10-3	CASSGGRDNPGETQYF
TRBV14	CASSQTLAGSQYF
TRBV3-1/TRBV3-2	CASSQADWSYEQYF
TRBV7-7	CASSPEAGETQYF
TRBV14	CASSQTSGSVHNEQFF
TRBV4-3	CASSQSRHSVNTEAFF
TRBV2	CASSGAGYSNQPQHF
TRBV7-2	CASSREGVDTDTQYF
TRBV6-2/TRBV6-3	CASSYRVSVGRPTEAQYF
TRBV5-5	CASSWTSGRAGTDTQYF
TRBV29-1	CSVGLAGGPADTQYF
TRBV7-9	CASSQPFGTSGSTGTQYF
TRBV5-1	CASSLVGGLETQYF
TRBV7-2	CASSLALAANTQYF
TRBV12-3/TRBV12-4	CASSISGANVLTF
TRBV18	CASSLGLAPYNEQFF
TRBV6-2/TRBV6-3	CASSDPGLLYGYTF
TRBV6-1	CASSEPGQGLNYGYTF
TRBV9	CASSPSGSYTGELFF
TRBV19	CASSPHMENYGYTF
TRBV5-6	CASRGHQKQPNTGELFF
TRBV6-2/TRBV6-3	CASSYAVRNRGDYGYTF
TRBV5-4	CASSLAPEVNTGELFF
TRBV11-3	CASSLALSGGFNEQFF
TRBV20-1	CSVGLGNEQFF
TRBV19	CASQQGAFGNTIYF
TRBV11-3	CASSPARGTDTQYF
TRBV11-2	CASSLDRDQPQHF
TRBV28	CASSSWGLAGYNEQFF
TRBV24-1	CATAGTPFYNEQFF
TRBV4-3	CASSPDKGLGEKLFF
TRBV30	CAWKYGDLPYGYTF
TRBV7-2	CASSLDGATSVSYEQYF
TRBV14	CASSHFSTLSGYTF
TRBV4-3	CASSQGIHRENQPQHF
TRBV11-2	CASSLVQANTEAFF
TRBV7-2	CASSPQGGQSGELFF
TRBV28	CARGREKLFF
TRBV24-1	CATSEYRSGGELFF
TRBV27	CASSWDRGTNYGYTF
TRBV6-6	CASSFRGLEGYTF
TRBV4-1	CASSARTGEISDTQYF
TRBV6-1	CASSESGRNEQFF
TRBV21-1	CASSKEVGLYNEQFF
TRBV5-1	CASSFTLGQGAGEQFF
TRBV10-3	CAISGRAREQAETQYF
TRBV7-9	CASSLGLAVGSDTQYF